The clone carrying this TCR beta chain was detected ten times or more. The antigen remains unidentified. The CDR3 loop spans 13 amino acids. The germline V gene encodes CDR1 GTSNPN and CDR2 SVGIG (reference sequence). V gave up 2 bases and J gave up 10 bases; unmatched junction bases: 10. The data derive from a study of CD8 T cells in ankylosing spondylitis. Overall study findings and caveats: Significant enrichment of disease-linked clones was reportedly seen in matched ankylosing spondylitis synovial fluid. For ankylosing spondylitis blood, a TCR beta motif of under 10 highly homologous variants appeared characteristic.

Quantitative molecular-barcoded 5'-RACE generated the TCR beta libraries. One entry per CDR3 protein, called by TCRdb with MiXCR from the 5' RACE reads. The sample has more than 400,000 distinct CDR3 sequences; about 5% are singletons. The specimen sequenced was blood, either unsorted or a sorted T cell fraction (not recorded which). The chain links TRBV30 to TRBJ1-1, with TRBD1 matching 7 bases. The TCR originated in a male donor with ankylosing spondylitis. CDR3 sequence (DNA): TGTGCCTGGAGTTATAAGACAGGGCTGGGAGCTTTCTTT. This gives the protein CAWSYKTGLGAFF. Full variable domain (missing parts from reference TRBV30 and TRBJ1-1): SQTIHQWPATLVQPVGSPLSLECTVEGTSNPNLYWYRQAAGRGLQLLFYSVGIGQISSEVPQNLSASRPQDRQFILSSKKLLLSDSGFYLCAWSYKTGLGAFFGQGTRLTVV.